The 20 T cell receptor beta chains below all came from one sample that was sequenced in a study of T cell responses to AZD1222 COVID-19 vaccine. Using immunoSEQ multiplex PCR, the repertoire was profiled, and TCRdb retains in-frame clones only, with some absent. The sample comprises fewer than 130,000 clones, around 96% of which are singletons, and 2% to 2.5% rests with the top ten. The sample consisted of peripheral blood, taken on day 0 of AZD1222 vaccination. All receptors come from an adult in good health.

The chain has TRBV19 and TRBJ1-1; 7 positions agree with TRBD1. Germline V lookup: CDR1 LNHDA, CDR2 SQIVND (reference sequence). V was clipped by 10 bases and J by 0 bases; unmatched bases: 11. CDR3 length equals 15 residues. The CDR3 reads CATAGQRLMNTEAFF. The CDR3, as DNA: TGTGCCACTGCGGGACAGCGATTAATGAACACTGAAGCTTTCTTT. The full variable domain, its missing parts supplied by reference TRBV19 and TRBJ1-1, is DGGITQSPKYLFRKEGQNVTLSCEQNLNHDAMYWYRQDPGQGLRLIYYSQIVNDFQKGDIAEGYSVSREKKESFPLTVTSAQKNPTAFYLCATAGQRLMNTEAFFGQGTRLTVV.

This sequence joins TRBV11-2 and TRBJ1-2; possibly TRBD1 for D (6 bases). V was pared by 5 bases and J by 0 bases, with 16 bases between. The length of the CDR3 is 16 residues. CDR1 SGHAT and CDR2 FQNNGV come from the germline V gene. For the CDR3, the DNA is TGTGCCAGCAGCACCAGCGACCAGGGGCCTAACTATGGCTACACCTTC. Protein sequence: CASSTSDQGPNYGYTF.

The rearrangement links TRBV14 to TRBJ1-2; tentatively, D is TRBD1 (5 bases). In germline, CDR1 is SGHDN, CDR2 FVKESK. The germline V and J ends were trimmed by 5 bases and 4 bases, with 11 bases remaining between them. CDR3 length: 13 amino acids. CDR3 bases: TGTGCCAGCAGCTGGGGGTCTTTCTATGGCTACACCTTC. This translates into CASSWGSFYGYTF.

The V call is TRBV19, the J call TRBJ2-1, with 10 bases aligning to TRBD1. The germline V gene has CDR1 LNHDA and CDR2 SQIVND (reference sequence). Losses at the gene ends were 2 bases for V and 1 base for J; bases not matched to a gene: 8. This CDR3 is 18 amino acids long. Written as DNA, the CDR3 is TGTGCCAGTAGTATACCAATCTCGGGACAGGGGTCCTACAATGAGCAGTTCTTC. It yields the protein CASSIPISGQGSYNEQFF.

In this sample, this clone turned up a few times. This chain links TRBV19 with TRBJ1-4; D might be TRBD1 (6 bases). V was pared by 6 bases and J by 10 bases, with 21 bases between. The CDR3 loop spans 15 amino acids. The germline V gene encodes CDR1 LNHDA and CDR2 SQIVND (reference sequence). The CDR3: CASSLEGVATRKLFF. The CDR3, as DNA: TGTGCCAGTAGCCTTGAGGGGGTTGCCACGCGAAAACTGTTTTTT.

The chain carries TRBV4-1 and TRBJ1-5; D not certain. The CDR3 contains 15 residues. Trimming took 1 base from V and 1 from J, leaving 8 bases between them. The germline V gene encodes CDR1 MGHRA and CDR2 YSYEKL. The DNA for the CDR3 is TGCGCCAGCAGCCAAGTGTTCACCAGCAATCAGCCCCAGCATTTT. It yields the protein CASSQVFTSNQPQHF.

The genes are TRBV15 and TRBJ1-3, with a possible D match to TRBD1 (5 bases). The CDR3 contains 15 residues. Germline V gene lookup returns CDR1 LNHNV and CDR2 YYDKDF (reference sequence). Trimming shortened V by 1 base and J by 2 bases, and 9 bases separated the two germline ends. Written as DNA, the CDR3 is TGTGCCACCAGCAGAGTAGGGGCCCCTGGAAACACCATATATTTT. Amino acids: CATSRVGAPGNTIYF.

The V gene is TRBV6-1, the J gene TRBJ2-2; D is possibly TRBD2 (6 bases). There are 16 residues in the CDR3. Looked up from germline, CDR1 is MNHNS and CDR2 is SASEGT. V was cut by 1 base and J by 6 bases, with 15 bases left in between. The CDR3 DNA is TGTGCCAGCAGTGAAGGAACGGGAGTTCCGGCCGGGGAGCTGTTTTTT. It encodes CASSEGTGVPAGELFF.

This chain links TRBV5-1 with TRBJ1-3; 8 bases match TRBD1. The CDR3 is 15 amino acids. Germline V lookup: CDR1 SGHRS, CDR2 YFSETQ. V lost 3 bases and J lost 0; bases outside the gene matches: 2. The CDR3 here is CASSWTGTSGNTIYF. CDR3 nucleotide sequence: TGCGCCAGCAGCTGGACAGGGACCTCTGGAAACACCATATATTTT.

This chain uses TRBV2 with TRBJ1-1; D not resolved. CDR1 is SNHLY, CDR2 FYNNEI, per germline. The length of the CDR3 is 13 residues. V was shortened by 8 bases and J by 0 bases, with 10 bases between the two germline ends. The CDR3 sequence is CASSGFMNTEAFF. CDR3 coding DNA: TGTGCCAGCTCGGGTTTCATGAACACTGAAGCTTTCTTT.

This clone was found once. The chain uses TRBV4-2 and TRBJ1-1; D remains ambiguous. From germline, CDR1 is LGHNA and CDR2 YNFKEQ. CDR3 length: 14 amino acids. Trimming removed 0 bases at V and 3 bases at J, with 8 bases between. The CDR3: CASSQERVDTEAFF. CDR3 in DNA: TGTGCCAGCAGCCAAGAGAGGGTGGACACTGAAGCTTTCTTT.

This rearrangement joins TRBV18 to TRBJ1-4, with TRBD1 matching 7 bases. V lost 6 bases to trimming and J lost 3 bases; unmatched junction nucleotides: 7. Germline V gene lookup returns CDR1 KGHSH and CDR2 LQKENI. This CDR3 has 15 residues. The CDR3 loop is CASSPYGTANEKLFF. In DNA, the CDR3 is TGTGCCAGCTCTCCGTACGGGACAGCTAATGAAAAACTGTTTTTT.

The chain couples TRBV20-1 to TRBJ2-1; no definite D call. The CDR3 loop spans 10 amino acids. Germline-derived CDR1 and CDR2 are DFQATT and SNEGSKA (reference sequence). V was cut by 3 bases and J by 3 bases, with 0 bases left in between. The CDR3 DNA is TGCAGTGCTAGCTACAATGAGCAGTTCTTC. This encodes CSASYNEQFF.

The chain carries TRBV28 and TRBJ1-5; a weak D match, TRBD1 (6 bases). CDR3 size: 15 residues. Per the germline V gene, CDR1 is MDHEN and CDR2 is SYDVKM. V lost 2 bases, J lost 7 bases, and 15 bases lay in between. DNA of the CDR3: TGTGCCAGCAGTTTAGGAGACAGGATTCGACAGCCCCAGCATTTT. Translating gives CASSLGDRIRQPQHF.

This chain links TRBV3-1 (or the pseudogene TRBV3-2) with TRBJ2-7; 7 nucleotides line up with TRBD2. J lost 4 bases, V lost 4 bases, and 10 bases had no gene match. This CDR3 has 15 amino acids. The germline V gene encodes CDR1 LGHDT and CDR2 YNNKEL (reference sequence). The CDR3 bases are TGTGCCAGCAGCCTGATAGCGGGTAAGGGGTACGAGCAGTACTTC. Its translation: CASSLIAGKGYEQYF.

V and J are TRBV11-2 and TRBJ1-2, with 7 bases fitting TRBD1. V dropped 6 bases and J dropped 3; count of bases not matched to a gene: 10. The CDR3 is made up of 15 amino acids. Germline assignment: CDR1 SGHAT and CDR2 FQNNGV. The CDR3: CASREGQLQDYGYTF. The CDR3 DNA follows: TGTGCCAGCAGAGAGGGACAGTTACAGGACTATGGCTACACCTTC.

The J gene is TRBJ2-1, the V gene TRBV30, with unresolved D. The CDR3 contains 12 residues. Trimming took 1 base from V and 9 from J, leaving 10 bases between them. CDR1 is GTSNPN and CDR2 is SVGIG in the germline V gene (reference sequence). The CDR3: CAWSATLGEQFF. CDR3 sequence (DNA): TGTGCCTGGAGTGCCACCCTGGGTGAGCAGTTCTTC.

The gene calls are TRBV3-1 (or the pseudogene TRBV3-2) and TRBJ2-5; TRBD2 matches at 8 bases. The CDR3 has 16 amino acids. From germline, CDR1 is LGHDT and CDR2 YNNKEL (reference sequence). J lost 2 bases, V lost 0 bases, and 5 bases had no gene match. The CDR3 coding sequence is TGTGCCAGCAGCCAAGATAGCGGGGACCCTCAAGAGACCCAGTACTTC. Translating gives CASSQDSGDPQETQYF.

V usage is TRBV29-1 and J usage is TRBJ2-1, with 12 bases that match TRBD2. Germline values: CDR1 SQVTM, CDR2 ANQGSEA. CDR3 size: 14 residues. Losses at the gene ends were 1 base for V and 10 bases for J; bases not matched to a gene: 5. The CDR3 DNA follows: TGCAGCGTTGAAGGGACTAGCGGGATGGGCGAGCAGTTCTTC. Residues: CSVEGTSGMGEQFF.

This clone was counted between two and nine times. The chain uses TRBV6-5 and TRBJ2-7; 10 bases are shared with TRBD2. The CDR3 runs to 14 residues. From germline, CDR1 is MNHEY and CDR2 SVGAGI. After removal of 5 bases from V and 3 bases from J, the junction contained 4 bases not matched to a gene. The CDR3 coding sequence is TGTGCCAGCAGTACCGGACTAGCGGACTACGAGCAGTACTTC. It translates to CASSTGLADYEQYF.